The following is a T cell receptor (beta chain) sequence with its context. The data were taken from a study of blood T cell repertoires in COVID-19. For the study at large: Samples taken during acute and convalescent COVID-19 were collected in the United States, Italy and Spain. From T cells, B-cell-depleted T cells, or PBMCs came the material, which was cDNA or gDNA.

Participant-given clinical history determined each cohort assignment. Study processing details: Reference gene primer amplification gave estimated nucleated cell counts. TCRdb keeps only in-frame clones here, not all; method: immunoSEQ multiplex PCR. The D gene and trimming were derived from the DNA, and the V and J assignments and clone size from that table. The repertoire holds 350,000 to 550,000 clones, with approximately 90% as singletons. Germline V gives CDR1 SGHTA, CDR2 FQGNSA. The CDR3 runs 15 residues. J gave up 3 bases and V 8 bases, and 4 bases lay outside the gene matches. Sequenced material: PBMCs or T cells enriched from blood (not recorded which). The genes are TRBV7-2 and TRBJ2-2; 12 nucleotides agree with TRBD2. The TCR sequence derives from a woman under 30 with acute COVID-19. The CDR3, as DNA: TGTGCCAGCCCCCGGACTAGCGGGGACACCGGGGAGCTGTTTTTT. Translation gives CASPRTSGDTGELFF.